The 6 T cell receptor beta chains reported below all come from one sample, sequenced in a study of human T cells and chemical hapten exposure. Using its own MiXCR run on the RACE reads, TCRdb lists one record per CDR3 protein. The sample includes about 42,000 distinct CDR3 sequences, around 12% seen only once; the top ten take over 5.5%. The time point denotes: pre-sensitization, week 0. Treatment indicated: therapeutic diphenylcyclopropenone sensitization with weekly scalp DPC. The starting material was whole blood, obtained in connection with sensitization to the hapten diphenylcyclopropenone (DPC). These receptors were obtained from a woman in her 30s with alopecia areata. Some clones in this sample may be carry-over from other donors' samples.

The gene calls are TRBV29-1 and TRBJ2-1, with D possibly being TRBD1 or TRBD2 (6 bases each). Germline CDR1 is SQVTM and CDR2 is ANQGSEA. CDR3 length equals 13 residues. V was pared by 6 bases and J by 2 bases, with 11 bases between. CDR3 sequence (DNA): TGCAGCGTAGAGGGGGGAGCCTACAATGAGCAGTTCTTC. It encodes CSVEGGAYNEQFF.

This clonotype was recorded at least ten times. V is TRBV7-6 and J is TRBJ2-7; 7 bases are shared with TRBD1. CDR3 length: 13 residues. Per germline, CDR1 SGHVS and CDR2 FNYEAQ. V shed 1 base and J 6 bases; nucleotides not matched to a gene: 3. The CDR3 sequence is CASSLEQGTEQYF. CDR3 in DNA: TGTGCCAGCAGCTTAGAACAGGGGACCGAGCAGTACTTC.

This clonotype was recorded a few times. CDR3 amino acids: CASSRSASSYEQYF. The CDR3 bases are TGTGCCAGCAGCCGTAGCGCTAGCTCCTACGAGCAGTACTTC. V gene TRBV11-2 combines with J gene TRBJ2-7, with D possibly TRBD2 on 5 matching bases. The length of the CDR3 is 14 residues. The V end was cut by 5 bases, the J end by 0 bases, with 11 bases between. The germline V gene encodes CDR1 SGHAT and CDR2 FQNNGV. Using reference TRBV11-2 and TRBJ2-7 for the parts outside the CDR3, the full variable domain is EAGVAQSPRYKIIEKRQSVAFWCNPISGHATLYWYQQILGQGPKLLIQFQNNGVVDDSQLPKDRFSAERLKGVDSTLKIQPAKLEDSAVYLCASSRSASSYEQYFGPGTRLTVT.

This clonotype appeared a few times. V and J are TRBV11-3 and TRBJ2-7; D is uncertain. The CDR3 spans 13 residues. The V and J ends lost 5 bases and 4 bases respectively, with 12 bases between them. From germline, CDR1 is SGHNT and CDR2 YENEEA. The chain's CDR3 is CASSLNRLYEQYF. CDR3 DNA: TGTGCCAGCAGCCTAAACCGGCTATACGAGCAGTACTTC.

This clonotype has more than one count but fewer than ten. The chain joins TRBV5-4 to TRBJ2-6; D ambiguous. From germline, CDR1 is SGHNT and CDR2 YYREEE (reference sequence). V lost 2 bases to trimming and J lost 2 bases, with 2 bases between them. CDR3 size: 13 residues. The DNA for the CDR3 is TGTGCCAGCAGCTTCACTGGGGCCAACGTCCTGACTTTC. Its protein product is CASSFTGANVLTF.

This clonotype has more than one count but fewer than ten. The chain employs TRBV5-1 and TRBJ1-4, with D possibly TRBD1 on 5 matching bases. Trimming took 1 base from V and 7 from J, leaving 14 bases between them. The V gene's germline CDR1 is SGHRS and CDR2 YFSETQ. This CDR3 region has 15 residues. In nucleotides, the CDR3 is TGCGCCAGCAGCTTGTCTGGCAGGGAAGGTGAAAAACTGTTTTTT. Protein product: CASSLSGREGEKLFF.